A selection of T cell receptor beta chains follows, all from one sample in a study of control samples from healthy donors and cancer patients. Measured with immunoSEQ multiplex PCR; TCRdb has only the in-frame clones, and not every one. Found here are 100,000 or so clones, about 83% of them singletons; the top ten hold roughly 13%. Sequenced: blood. The receptors here all came from a woman in her forties or fifties in good health. The CDR3 runs from the conserved cysteine through the conserved F or W.

V	J	CDR3
TRBV12-3/TRBV12-4	TRBJ1-1	CASSLQGGTEAFF
TRBV11-3	TRBJ2-1	CASSLGLAGSPRNNEQFF
TRBV18	TRBJ1-1	CASSSSQGASEAFF
TRBV12-3/TRBV12-4	TRBJ1-2	CASSNDRGNGYTF
TRBV11-3	TRBJ2-1	CASSPTRGHNEQFF
TRBV19	TRBJ1-1	CASSIVTGTEAFF
TRBV19	TRBJ1-2	CAHGQSYGYTF
TRBV30	TRBJ1-2	CAWSVRGSNYGYTF
TRBV21-1	TRBJ1-4	CASSKQGTGANEKLFF
TRBV19	TRBJ2-7	CASSVDRGPYEQYF
TRBV5-6	TRBJ2-7	CASSFGPALSYEQYF
TRBV12-3/TRBV12-4	TRBJ2-1	CASSLRDNEQFF
TRBV13	TRBJ1-2	CASSLGSTGLLYYGYTF
TRBV29-1	TRBJ1-2	CSVEGRGLGGYTF
TRBV11-3	TRBJ2-2	CASSLVGGGTGELFF
TRBV6-5	TRBJ2-1	CASRARGGGEQFF
TRBV25-1	TRBJ1-6	CASSWTGQLSPLHF
TRBV4-1	TRBJ1-5	CASSQEQPNQPQHF
TRBV27	TRBJ1-6	CASSSTGFTSPLHF
TRBV25-1	TRBJ1-1	CASGGGTEAFF
TRBV5-1	TRBJ2-3	CASSLEGVASDTQYF
TRBV7-3	TRBJ1-1	CASSPRTGSMNTEAFF
TRBV7-9	TRBJ2-7	CASSPAPWDPNYEQYF
TRBV7-2	TRBJ2-7	CASSEDSSYEQYF
TRBV2	TRBJ2-3	CASSEGTQYF